A single sample is the source of the 20 T cell receptor beta chains below, sequenced in a study of regulatory T cells in long-lasting Graves disease. This sample's time point: persistent/refractory GD, antithyroid drugs over 5 years with positive TRAb. The TCR library was made from RNA that had been extracted from PBMCs in TRIzol. Building of the TCR beta libraries involved iRepertoire HTBI primers and Arm-PCR of CDR3 regions. MiXCR, applied by TCRdb to the multiplex PCR reads, yields one record per CDR3 protein. The sample consists of some 330,000 distinct CDR3 sequences, roughly 25% of them appearing once. This material consisted of peripheral blood mononuclear cells (PBMCs), taken when the disease was refractory, from a patient treated with antithyroid drugs. The receptors derive from a middle-aged woman with Graves disease.

This clonotype was found many times. The rearrangement links TRBV28 to TRBJ2-7, with 12 bases matching TRBD1. The germline gives CDR1 MDHEN, CDR2 SYDVKM. Trimming at V came to 6 bases and at J to 5 bases, leaving 5 bases not matched to a gene. The CDR3 is 14 amino acids. The CDR3 nucleotides are TGTGCCAGCAGCTGGGACAGGGGGCTTGACGAGCAGTACTTC. It translates to CASSWDRGLDEQYF.

V gene TRBV5-1 combines with J gene TRBJ2-2; D is unresolved. V lost 4 bases and J lost 2, with 24 bases in between. Germline lookup yields CDR1 SGHRS and CDR2 YFSETQ. This CDR3 contains 19 residues. The CDR3 region has the DNA TGCGCCAGCAGCCCGAGGCAGATTTTCGCTCTACTCAACACCGGGGAGCTGTTTTTT. It translates to CASSPRQIFALLNTGELFF. Using reference TRBV5-1 and TRBJ2-2 for the parts outside the CDR3, the full variable domain is KAGVTQTPRYLIKTRGQQVTLSCSPISGHRSVSWYQQTPGQGLQFLFEYFSETQRNKGNFPGRFSGRQFSNSRSEMNVSTLELGDSALYLCASSPRQIFALLNTGELFFGEGSRLTVL.

The chain has TRBV5-1 and TRBJ2-5; TRBD2 aligns across 7 bases. From germline, CDR1 is SGHRS and CDR2 YFSETQ. The CDR3 is made up of 16 amino acids. V trimming: 5 bases; J trimming: 4 bases; junction bases outside the gene matches: 14. The CDR3 region has the DNA TGCGCCAGCAGTTATCCCCCAGCGGGACTGTTAGAGACCCAGTACTTC. Amino acid sequence: CASSYPPAGLLETQYF.

This clonotype was found many times. This chain connects TRBV2 to TRBJ2-7; D is unresolved. The CDR3 has 15 residues. Germline CDR1 is SNHLY and CDR2 is FYNNEI. The CDR3, as DNA: TGTGCAACCATGGGTACAGCCCGATTTCCCTACGAGCAGTACTTC. Residues: CATMGTARFPYEQYF.

There are many counts of this clonotype. The V and J genes are TRBV10-3 and TRBJ1-1; 10 nucleotides match TRBD1. After removal of 6 bases from V and 5 bases from J, the junction contained 6 bases not matched to a gene. Germline V gives CDR1 ENHRY, CDR2 SYGVKD. The CDR3 consists of 14 residues. The CDR3 reads CAISVGTGATEAFF. As DNA, the CDR3 is TGTGCCATCAGCGTCGGGACAGGGGCTACTGAAGCTTTCTTT.

The chain combines TRBV10-3 with TRBJ1-1, with 7 bases aligning to TRBD1. In germline, CDR1 is ENHRY, CDR2 SYGVKD. This CDR3 comprises 14 residues. V gave up 6 bases and J gave up 0 bases; unmatched junction bases: 4. CDR3 region: CAIRGGQLNTEAFF. The CDR3 DNA reads TGTGCCATCAGGGGGGGACAGCTGAACACTGAAGCTTTCTTT.

This clonotype has ten or more counts. V gene TRBV12-3 or TRBV12-4 combines with J gene TRBJ2-7; 7 bases are shared with TRBD2. J lost 9 bases, V lost 4 bases, and 6 bases had no gene match. CDR3 size: 12 residues. CDR3 sequence reads: CASSWGGFVQYF. CDR3 bases: TGTGCCAGCAGTTGGGGGGGTTTTGTGCAGTACTTC.

In its sample, this clonotype was seen many times. V and J are TRBV15 and TRBJ1-1; D remains unclear. The CDR3 sequence is 13 residues long. The germline V and J ends were trimmed by 1 base and 4 bases, with 7 bases remaining between them. Per germline, CDR1 LNHNV and CDR2 YYDKDF (reference sequence). The CDR3 nucleotides are TGTGCCACCAGCAGAGTTGACTCCACTGAAGCTTTCTTT. Its protein is CATSRVDSTEAFF.

CDR3 residues: CASSADNTGELFF. In nucleotides, the CDR3 is TGCGCCAGCAGCGCAGATAACACCGGGGAGCTGTTTTTT. The gene calls are TRBV5-1 and TRBJ2-2; D remains unclear. With 4 bases removed from V and 2 bases from J, the gap between germline ends came to 6 bases. Germline V gives CDR1 SGHRS, CDR2 YFSETQ. The CDR3 runs to 13 residues.

This clonotype was seen ten or more times. The rearrangement links TRBV27 to TRBJ1-1, with D uncertain. V lost 4 bases to trimming and J lost 0 bases, with 15 bases between them. Germline-derived CDR1 and CDR2 are MNHEY and SMNVEV (reference sequence). The length of the CDR3 is 16 residues. CDR3 DNA: TGTGCCAGCAGTTCCGTGACGCCAAACATGAACACTGAAGCTTTCTTT. This translates into CASSSVTPNMNTEAFF.

This clonotype was seen a handful of times. V and J are TRBV20-1 and TRBJ2-2; TRBD2 matches at 8 bases. With 4 bases clipped from V and 5 bases from J, the junction kept 3 bases outside the gene matches. Germline loops: CDR1 DFQATT, CDR2 SNEGSKA (reference sequence). The CDR3 is 13 amino acids. DNA for the CDR3: TGCAGTGCTATCCCTAGCGGGACCGGGGAGCTGTTTTTT. Translation: CSAIPSGTGELFF.

The chain couples TRBV6-1 to TRBJ1-1, with no clear D. Germline V gene data show CDR1 as MNHNS and CDR2 as SASEGT. CDR3 length equals 14 residues. V lost 1 base, J lost 4 bases, and 10 bases lay in between. CDR3 sequence (DNA): TGTGCCAGCAGTGAAGGGTCAGAAAGCACTGAAGCTTTCTTT. Translating it yields CASSEGSESTEAFF.

This clonotype was found many times. The chain is built from TRBV2 and TRBJ1-2; the match to TRBD1 covers 8 bases. CDR1 is SNHLY and CDR2 is FYNNEI in the germline V gene. V trimming: 6 bases; J trimming: 8 bases; junction bases outside the gene matches: 14. CDR3 length equals 15 residues. The CDR3: CASSKHSGGFYGYTF. The CDR3 DNA reads as TGTGCCAGCAGCAAACACTCAGGGGGCTTCTACGGCTACACCTTC.

In this sample, this clonotype turned up many times. The rearrangement links TRBV7-9 to TRBJ2-1; 11 bases map to TRBD2. The CDR3 loop spans 19 amino acids. Germline V gene data show CDR1 as SEHNR and CDR2 as FQNEAQ (reference sequence). Germline trimming cut 5 bases from V and 0 bases from J; bases unmatched to any gene: 12. CDR3 in DNA: TGTGCCAGCAGCCTACCGGGACTAGCGGAACCAAACTCCTACAATGAGCAGTTCTTC. This codes for CASSLPGLAEPNSYNEQFF.

This clonotype was observed once. The chain uses TRBV15 and TRBJ2-7; no clear D gene. Germline lookup yields CDR1 LNHNV and CDR2 YYDKDF (reference sequence). The CDR3 is 18 amino acids. V lost 0 bases and J lost 1, with 19 bases in between. CDR3 sequence (DNA): TGTGCCACCAGCAGAGATTCGGGCCTCCCCCCCCATTCCTACGAGCAGTACTTC. Amino acids: CATSRDSGLPPHSYEQYF.

V usage is TRBV20-1 and J usage is TRBJ2-7; D may be TRBD2 (5 bases). The CDR3 is made up of 14 amino acids. CDR1 is DFQATT, CDR2 SNEGSKA, per germline (reference sequence). Trimming left V 0 bases short and J 0 bases short, with 9 bases between. The CDR3 DNA reads TGCAGTGCTAGAGATTTCAGCGGCTCCTACGAGCAGTACTTC. It translates to CSARDFSGSYEQYF.

The chain carries TRBV28 and TRBJ2-7; 13 nucleotides agree with TRBD2. CDR1 and CDR2 from the germline V gene are MDHEN and SYDVKM. The V and J ends lost 5 bases and 2 bases, in that order; junction bases with no gene match: 9. This CDR3 has 17 amino acids. The CDR3: CASSHPWTSGRTYEQYF. The DNA for the CDR3 is TGTGCCAGCAGTCATCCATGGACTAGCGGGAGAACCTACGAGCAGTACTTC.

This chain connects TRBV4-1 to TRBJ1-3; no clear D. V was cut by 10 bases and J by 2 bases, with 12 bases left in between. The CDR3 extends over 13 amino acids. CDR1 and CDR2 from the germline V gene are MGHRA and YSYEKL. As DNA, the CDR3 is TGCGCCACCTCCGCGAGGGCTGGAAACACCATATATTTT. Its translation is CATSARAGNTIYF.

The rearrangement uses TRBV20-1 and TRBJ1-5; 9 nucleotides align to TRBD1. The CDR3 loop spans 17 amino acids. V lost 5 bases and J lost 7; bases outside the gene matches: 18. Germline CDR1 reads DFQATT; CDR2 reads SNEGSKA (reference sequence). CDR3 protein: CSAQDLTLGQGNQPQHF. Written as DNA, the CDR3 is TGCAGTGCTCAAGACCTTACCTTGGGACAGGGTAACCAGCCCCAGCATTTT.

This clonotype was detected only a few times. The chain combines TRBV7-9 with TRBJ2-4; no firm D call. Looked up from germline, CDR1 is SEHNR and CDR2 is FQNEAQ (reference sequence). The CDR3 covers 15 residues. V was clipped by 3 bases and J by 0 bases, with 9 bases between them. CDR3 in amino acids: CASSLGITAKNIQYF. As DNA, the CDR3 is TGTGCCAGCAGCTTGGGGATCACAGCCAAAAACATTCAGTACTTC.